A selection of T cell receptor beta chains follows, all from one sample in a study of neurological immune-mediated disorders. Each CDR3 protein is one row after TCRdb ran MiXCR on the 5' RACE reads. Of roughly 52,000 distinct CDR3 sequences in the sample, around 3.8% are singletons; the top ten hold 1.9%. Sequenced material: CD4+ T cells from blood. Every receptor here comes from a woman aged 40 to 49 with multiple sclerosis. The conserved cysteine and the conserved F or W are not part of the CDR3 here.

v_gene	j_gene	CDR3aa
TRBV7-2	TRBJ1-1	ASSLQGNTEAF
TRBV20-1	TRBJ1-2	SASPGTGNYGYT
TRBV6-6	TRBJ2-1	ASSYSIAGDNEQF
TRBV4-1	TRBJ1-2	ASSQGIRDDYT
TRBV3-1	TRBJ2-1	ASSRTSGGPGEQF
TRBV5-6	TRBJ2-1	ASSYGLLNYNEQF
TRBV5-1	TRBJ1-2	ASSTTGFNDYGYT
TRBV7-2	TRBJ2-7	ASSLSGAGGDEQY
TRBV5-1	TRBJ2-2	ASSSPGQMNTGELF
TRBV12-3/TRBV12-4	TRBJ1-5	ASSKDRAFNQPQH
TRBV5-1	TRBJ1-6	ASSVIQGSNSPLH
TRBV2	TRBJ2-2	ASSFDWGTGELF
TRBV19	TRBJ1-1	ASSTPRQGNTEAF
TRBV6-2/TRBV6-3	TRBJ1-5	ASSFLYQPQH
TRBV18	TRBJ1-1	ASSDGGAAEAF
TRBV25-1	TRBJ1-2	ASSERTPYGYT
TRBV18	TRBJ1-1	ASSPPDGGRTEAF
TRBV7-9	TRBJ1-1	ASSLDTEAF
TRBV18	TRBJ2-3	ASSVLGTQNRDTQY
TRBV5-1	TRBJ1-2	ASSIGTLVHGYT
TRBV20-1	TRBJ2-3	SASGTGPDTQY
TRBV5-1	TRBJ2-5	ASSFSVLAQETQY
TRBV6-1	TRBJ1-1	ASSGGIWGLNTEAF
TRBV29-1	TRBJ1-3	SVWGGNTIY
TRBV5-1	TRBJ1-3	ASSWGPNSGNTIY
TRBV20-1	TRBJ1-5	SARGDGGQPQH
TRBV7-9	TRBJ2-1	ASSSSGSYNEQF
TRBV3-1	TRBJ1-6	ASSQDLYSPLH